Presented here are 10 T cell receptor beta chains from one specimen sequenced in a study of neurological immune-mediated disorders. TCRdb re-derived calls from the 5' RACE reads in MiXCR, one entry per CDR3 protein. The sample lists some 100,000 distinct CDR3 sequences; roughly 13% were seen once. Time point of the sample: longitudinal time-point 2. The sample was PBMCs. The receptors stem from a female donor with HTLV-1-associated myelopathy (HAM/TSP).

This clonotype appeared many times. The CDR3 DNA reads as TGCGCCAGCAGCCCTCAGGGGTTCGGGGCCAACGTCCTGACTTTC. Translated: CASSPQGFGANVLTF. The genes are TRBV5-1 and TRBJ2-6, with D tentatively TRBD1 (6 bases). CDR1 is SGHRS and CDR2 is YFSETQ in the germline V gene. Between the trimmed V and J ends, which lost 4 bases and 4 bases, there was a span of 12 bases. The CDR3 is made up of 15 amino acids.

The sample holds many counts of this clonotype. The chain recombines TRBV12-3 or TRBV12-4 with TRBJ2-1, with 9 bases matching TRBD1. This CDR3 spans 14 amino acids. The V and J ends lost 2 bases and 7 bases, in that order; junction bases with no gene match: 3. Written as DNA, the CDR3 is TGTGCCAGCAGTTTACGGGGGACAGGGAATGAGCAGTTCTTC. Translated: CASSLRGTGNEQFF.

This clonotype was observed once. The chain has TRBV7-2 and TRBJ2-5, with D perhaps matching TRBD2 (6 bases). V shed 3 bases and J shed 5 bases, with 13 bases lying between them. Germline V gives CDR1 SGHTA, CDR2 FQGNSA. The CDR3 is made up of 14 amino acids. The CDR3 region is CASSFTTGAETQYF. CDR3 DNA: TGTGCCAGCAGCTTTACCACGGGAGCGGAGACCCAGTACTTC.

This clonotype was counted at least ten times. The gene calls are TRBV20-1 and TRBJ2-2, with TRBD2 identical over 7 bases. Germline V CDR1 and CDR2: DFQATT, SNEGSKA (reference sequence). This CDR3 has 14 residues. Unmatched junction bases numbered 8, after V lost 3 bases and J lost 7 bases. CDR3 in DNA: TGCAGTGCTAGTCAAACCTCGGGAGGCGGGGAGCTGTTTTTT. As protein: CSASQTSGGGELFF.

This clonotype was counted many times. In nucleotides, the CDR3 is TGTGCCACCAGCGGACACCGGGACAGGGCCCGATTTAATCAGCCCCAGCATTTT. Protein product: CATSGHRDRARFNQPQHF. The V and J genes are TRBV15 and TRBJ1-5, with 9 bases lining up with TRBD1. This CDR3 is built from 18 residues. Trimming took 5 bases from V and 4 from J; bases not matched to a gene: 15. Germline V gene data show CDR1 as LNHNV and CDR2 as YYDKDF (reference sequence).

This chain's CDR3 is CASSGPSDEHGANVLTF. CDR3 sequence (DNA): TGCGCCAGCAGCGGCCCATCTGACGAGCATGGGGCCAACGTCCTGACTTTC. The chain couples TRBV5-1 to TRBJ2-6; D is undetermined. Trimming took 4 bases from V and 3 from J, leaving 17 bases between them. The CDR3 sequence is 17 residues long. Germline CDR1 reads SGHRS; CDR2 reads YFSETQ.

This clonotype was seen ten or more times. CDR3 in DNA: TGCGCCAGCAGCTTAGGTTCGACAGAATCTCTGTACGAGCAGTACTTC. It specifies CASSLGSTESLYEQYF. This chain joins TRBV5-1 and TRBJ2-7, with a weak D call TRBD1 (5 bases). The CDR3 runs to 16 residues. Germline lookup yields CDR1 SGHRS and CDR2 YFSETQ. Trimming removed 2 bases at V and 4 bases at J, with 19 bases between.

This clonotype was recorded at least ten times. The chain has TRBV4-2 and TRBJ1-4; D is perhaps TRBD1 (5 bases). Germline CDR1 reads LGHNA; CDR2 reads YNFKEQ. Trimming took 4 bases from V and 0 from J, leaving 15 bases between them. The CDR3 is 17 residues long. The CDR3 region is CASSPQRGTATNEKLFF. The CDR3 region has the DNA TGTGCCAGCAGCCCGCAACGGGGGACTGCAACTAATGAAAAACTGTTTTTT.

The chain joins TRBV7-3 to TRBJ2-2, with 11 bases fitting TRBD1. The germline gives CDR1 SGHTA, CDR2 FQGTGA. This CDR3 has 18 amino acids. Trimming cost V 1 base and J 5 bases; bases outside gene matches: 9. Here the CDR3 reads CASSLNSGTGGMTGELFF. CDR3 nucleotide sequence: TGTGCCAGCAGCTTAAATTCGGGGACAGGGGGGATGACCGGGGAGCTGTTTTTT. Supplemented by reference TRBV7-3 and TRBJ2-2, the full variable domain reads GAGVSQTPSNKVTEKGKYVELRCDPISGHTALYWYRQSLGQGPEFLIYFQGTGAADDSGLPNDRFFAVRPEGSVSTLKIQRTERGDSAVYLCASSLNSGTGGMTGELFFGEGSRLTVL.

This clonotype has a count of ten or more. The chain employs TRBV6-5 and TRBJ1-1; D is unresolved. CDR1 and CDR2 (germline): MNHEY, SVGAGI. CDR3 length equals 13 residues. V was trimmed by 8 bases and J by 0 bases, leaving 10 bases between them. The CDR3 reads CASHQTVNTEAFF. CDR3 coding DNA: TGTGCCAGCCATCAAACAGTGAACACTGAAGCTTTCTTT.